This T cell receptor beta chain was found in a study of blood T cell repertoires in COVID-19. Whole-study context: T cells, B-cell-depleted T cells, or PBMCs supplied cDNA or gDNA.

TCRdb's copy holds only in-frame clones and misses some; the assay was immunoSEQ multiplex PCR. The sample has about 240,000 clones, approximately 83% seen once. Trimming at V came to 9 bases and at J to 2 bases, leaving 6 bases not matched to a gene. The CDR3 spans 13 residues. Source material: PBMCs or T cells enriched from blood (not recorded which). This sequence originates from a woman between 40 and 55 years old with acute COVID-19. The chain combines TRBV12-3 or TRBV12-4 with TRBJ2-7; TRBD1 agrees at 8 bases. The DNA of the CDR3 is TGTGCCAGTAGACAGGGGTCAACCTACGAGCAGTACTTC. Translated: CASRQGSTYEQYF.